These 18 T cell receptor beta chains came from one sample sequenced in a study of blood T cell repertoires in COVID-19 (dated by TCRdb to between 2020 and 2021). Library construction relied on the immunoSEQ multiplex PCR assay. Sourced from immuneACCESS, this table was stored by TCRdb with only in-frame sequences that have V and J called. A share of the clones is absent; for the studies checked, an unresolved V gene accounts for under half, and the remainder has no known explanation. The sample profile shows a few hundred thousand clones; roughly 90% of them were found once. 2% to 2.5% of the sample lies in the top ten. Sequenced material: peripheral blood. The receptors shown here come from a man aged 45 to 65 with acute or convalescent COVID-19.

The DNA of the CDR3 is TGTGCCAGCAGCAGACAGGGGGTAGACACTGAAGCTTTCTTT. Translated, it gives CASSRQGVDTEAFF. The rearrangement uses TRBV7-3 and TRBJ1-1, with 9 bases identical to TRBD1. The CDR3 spans 14 residues. The J segment lost 3 bases and the V segment lost 5 bases, leaving 4 bases of the junction unmatched. The germline V gene encodes CDR1 SGHTA and CDR2 FQGTGA.

The genes are TRBV11-2 and TRBJ1-1; the D gene is possibly TRBD1 (6 bases). The CDR3 is 15 amino acids. The germline V gene encodes CDR1 SGHAT and CDR2 FQNNGV. V dropped 5 bases and J dropped 5 bases, with 18 bases sitting between them. CDR3 in DNA: TGTGCCAGCAGCGAGACTACAGGGACGGGGACTGAAGCTTTCTTT. It codes for CASSETTGTGTEAFF.

V and J are TRBV27 and TRBJ2-3; weak D call: TRBD1 (5 bases). The CDR3 has 13 amino acids. Trimming pared 4 bases from V and 4 bases from J, leaving 9 bases between. CDR1 is MNHEY, CDR2 SMNVEV, per germline (reference sequence). CDR3 amino acids: CASSSLGPDTQYF. The CDR3 region has the DNA TGTGCCAGCAGTTCGCTGGGGCCAGATACGCAGTATTTT.

The chain uses TRBV2 and TRBJ1-1; weak D call: TRBD1 (5 bases). The V gene lost 2 bases and the J gene lost 1 base, with 8 bases spanning the gap. The CDR3 length is 14 residues. CDR1 SNHLY and CDR2 FYNNEI come from the germline V gene. As DNA, the CDR3 is TGTGCCAGCAGTGAAACAGGAGAGAACACTGAAGCTTTCTTT. Its protein is CASSETGENTEAFF.

V usage is TRBV21-1 and J usage is TRBJ1-5; TRBD1, the table's D call, was not compared with the DNA. TRBV21-1 is deemed a pseudogene. The CDR3 consists of 15 residues. The CDR3 spells CAPVLGAWGNQPQHF. The DNA for the CDR3 is TGTGCCCCAGTTTTGGGGGCATGGGGCAATCAGCCCCAGCATTTT.

This clone is a singleton in its sample. The chain links TRBV6-5 to TRBJ1-1; D might be TRBD1 (5 bases). V lost 6 bases and J lost 10, with 21 bases in between. CDR1 MNHEY and CDR2 SVGAGI come from the germline V gene. The CDR3 is 14 residues long. CDR3 sequence (DNA): TGTGCCAGCAGGATCCCACAGGATTATGAGACAGCTTTCTTT. Translated, it gives CASRIPQDYETAFF.

The chain employs TRBV19 and TRBJ2-7; 8 bases agree with TRBD1. The CDR3 consists of 14 residues. The ends lost 5 bases at V and 2 bases at J; junction bases unmatched: 5. In germline, CDR1 is LNHDA, CDR2 SQIVND (reference sequence). CDR3 region: CASSLRTGTYEQYF. CDR3 bases: TGTGCCAGTAGTCTCCGGACAGGGACCTACGAGCAGTACTTC.

The V call is TRBV13, the J call TRBJ2-7; a weak D match, TRBD1 (6 bases). This CDR3 contains 12 residues. The V end was cut by 5 bases, the J end by 4 bases, with 9 bases between. Germline CDR1 PRHDT, CDR2 FYEKMQ (reference sequence). CDR3 in DNA: TGTGCCAGCAGCCACGACAGGTACGAGCAGTACTTC. The encoded protein is CASSHDRYEQYF.

This chain connects TRBV29-1 to TRBJ2-5; tentatively, D is TRBD2 (5 bases). This CDR3 spans 14 amino acids. V lost 6 bases to trimming and J lost 1 base, with 15 bases between them. The germline CDR1 and CDR2 sequences are SQVTM and ANQGSEA. The chain's CDR3 is CSVDSGWGQETQYF. CDR3 sequence (DNA): TGCAGCGTGGACTCCGGTTGGGGCCAAGAGACCCAGTACTTC.

The gene calls are TRBV27 and TRBJ2-2, with 10 bases identical to TRBD1. V shed 10 bases and J 5 bases; nucleotides not matched to a gene: 7. The CDR3 covers 14 residues. Per the germline V gene, CDR1 is MNHEY and CDR2 is SMNVEV (reference sequence). The CDR3 DNA follows: TGTGCCACCGGGACAGGGGTAAATACCGGGGAGCTGTTTTTT. Its protein product is CATGTGVNTGELFF.

V and J are TRBV5-1 and TRBJ2-1, with D tentatively TRBD2 (6 bases). V lost 6 bases to trimming and J lost 1 base, with 17 bases between them. CDR3 length equals 16 residues. The germline V gene has CDR1 SGHRS and CDR2 YFSETQ. The CDR3 coding sequence is TGCGCCAGCAAGCGCGGGACGGTCCCATCCTACAATGAGCAGTTCTTC. Amino acids: CASKRGTVPSYNEQFF.

This clone was seen once. V gene TRBV18 combines with J gene TRBJ1-1; TRBD1 might be the D (5 bases). In germline, CDR1 is KGHSH, CDR2 LQKENI. V lost 0 bases, J lost 2 bases, and 13 bases lay in between. The CDR3 is 16 amino acids. The CDR3, as DNA: TGTGCCAGCTCACCACCGCAGGGTTTGGAAAACACTGAAGCTTTCTTT. Translating it yields CASSPPQGLENTEAFF.

The CDR3 protein is CASSPQGINEKLFF. Written as DNA, the CDR3 is TGCGCCAGCAGCCCACAGGGGATTAATGAAAAACTGTTTTTT. The chain is built from TRBV5-1 and TRBJ1-4; 7 bases map to TRBD1. CDR1 and CDR2 (germline): SGHRS, YFSETQ. The CDR3 contains 14 residues. The J segment lost 4 bases and the V segment lost 4 bases, leaving 4 bases of the junction unmatched.

V usage is TRBV7-8 and J usage is TRBJ2-3; D uncertain. V shed 0 bases and J shed 2 bases, with 15 bases lying between them. Germline CDR1 is SGHVS and CDR2 is FQNEAQ. CDR3 length: 17 residues. The CDR3 loop reads CASSLAPVHPTTDTQYF. The CDR3 DNA follows: TGTGCCAGCAGCTTAGCCCCAGTCCATCCCACCACAGATACGCAGTATTTT.

This chain uses TRBV7-3 with TRBJ1-3, with TRBD1 as a possible D gene (5 bases). The germline CDR1 and CDR2 sequences are SGHTA and FQGTGA. V gave up 3 bases and J gave up 1 base, with 13 bases separating them. The CDR3 spans 16 residues. The CDR3 region is CASSLGPTLSGNTIYF. Written as DNA, the CDR3 is TGTGCCAGCAGCTTGGGGCCGACTCTTTCTGGAAACACCATATATTTT.

The chain links TRBV5-6 to TRBJ2-7, with 7 positions matching TRBD1. CDR1 is SGHDT and CDR2 is YYEEEE in the germline V gene. J gave up 1 base and V 5 bases, and 12 bases lay outside the gene matches. The CDR3 sequence is 16 residues long. CDR3 amino acids: CASSITGTANSYEQYF. The CDR3 DNA is TGTGCCAGCAGTATCACCGGGACAGCGAATTCCTACGAGCAGTACTTC.

V usage is TRBV29-1 and J usage is TRBJ2-3; TRBD2 is a possible D gene (6 bases). CDR3 size: 14 residues. CDR1 is SQVTM, CDR2 ANQGSEA, per germline. Trimming cost V 6 bases and J 0 bases, with 13 bases left between them. The CDR3 here is CSVISGTSTDTQYF. The CDR3, as DNA: TGCAGCGTCATTAGCGGAACTAGCACAGATACGCAGTATTTT.

The chain combines TRBV7-9 with TRBJ2-5; 13 nucleotides align to TRBD2. Per the germline V gene, CDR1 is SEHNR and CDR2 is FQNEAQ (reference sequence). Trimming removed 1 base from V and 2 bases from J; junction bases left unmatched: 7. The length of the CDR3 is 18 residues. The CDR3 loop is CASSLGTSGGPWQETQYF. Written as DNA, the CDR3 is TGTGCCAGCAGCTTAGGGACTAGCGGGGGCCCGTGGCAAGAGACCCAGTACTTC.